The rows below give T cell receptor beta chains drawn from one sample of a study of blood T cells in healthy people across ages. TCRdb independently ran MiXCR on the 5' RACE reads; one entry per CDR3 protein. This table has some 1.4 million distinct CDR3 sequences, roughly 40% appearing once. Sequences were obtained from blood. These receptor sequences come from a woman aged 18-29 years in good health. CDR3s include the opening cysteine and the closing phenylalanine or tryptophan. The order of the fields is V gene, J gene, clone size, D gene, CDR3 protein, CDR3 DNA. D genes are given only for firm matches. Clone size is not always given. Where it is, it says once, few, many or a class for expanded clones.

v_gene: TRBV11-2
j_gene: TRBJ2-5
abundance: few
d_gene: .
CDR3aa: CASSPPDGLQETQYF
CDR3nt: TGTGCCAGCAGCCCACCGGACGGCCTACAAGAGACCCAGTACTTC

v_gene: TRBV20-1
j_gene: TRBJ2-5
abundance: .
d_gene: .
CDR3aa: CSATDGEETQYF
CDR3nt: TGCAGTGCGACGGACGGAGAAGAGACCCAGTACTTC

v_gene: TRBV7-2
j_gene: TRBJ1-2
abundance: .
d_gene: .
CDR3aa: CASSLLSIDYGYTF
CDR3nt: TGTGCCAGCAGCTTATTGTCGATCGACTATGGCTACACCTTC

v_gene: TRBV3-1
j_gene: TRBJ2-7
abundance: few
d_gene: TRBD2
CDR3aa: CASSLRTSYEQYF
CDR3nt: TGTGCCAGCAGCCTTAGGACTAGCTACGAGCAGTACTTC

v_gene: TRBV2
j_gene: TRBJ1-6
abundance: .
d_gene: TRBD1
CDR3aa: CASSPGTGVYNSPLHF
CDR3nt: TGTGCCAGCAGTCCTGGGACAGGGGTATATAATTCACCCCTCCACTTT

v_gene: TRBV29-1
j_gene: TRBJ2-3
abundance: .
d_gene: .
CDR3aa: CSVEEAAGPAGTDTQYF
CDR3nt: TGCAGCGTTGAAGAAGCTGCGGGGCCCGCGGGCACAGATACGCAGTATTTT

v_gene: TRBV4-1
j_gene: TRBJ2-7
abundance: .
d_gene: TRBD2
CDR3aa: CASSHGDGRPFDEQYF
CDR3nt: TGCGCCAGCAGCCACGGGGACGGGAGGCCCTTTGATGAGCAGTACTTC

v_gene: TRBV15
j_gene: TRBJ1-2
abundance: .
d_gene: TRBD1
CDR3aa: CATSRDTGDYGYTF
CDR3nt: TGTGCCACCAGCAGAGATACAGGGGACTATGGCTACACCTTC

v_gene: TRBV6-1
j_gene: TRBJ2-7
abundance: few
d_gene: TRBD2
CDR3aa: CASRAGVSYEQYF
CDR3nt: TGTGCCAGCAGGGCGGGGGTCTCCTACGAGCAGTACTTC

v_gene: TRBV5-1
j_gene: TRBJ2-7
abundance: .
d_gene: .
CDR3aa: CASSAEGLHNEQYF
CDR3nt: TGCGCCAGCAGCGCGGAGGGACTTCACAATGAGCAGTACTTC

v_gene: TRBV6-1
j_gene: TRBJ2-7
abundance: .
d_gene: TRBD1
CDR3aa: CASSEDRGTYEQYF
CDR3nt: TGTGCCAGCAGCGAGGACAGGGGAACGTACGAGCAGTACTTC

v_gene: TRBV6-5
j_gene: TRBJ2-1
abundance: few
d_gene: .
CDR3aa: CASSYPADYLNEQFF
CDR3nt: TGTGCCAGCAGTTACCCCGCGGACTATCTGAATGAGCAGTTCTTC

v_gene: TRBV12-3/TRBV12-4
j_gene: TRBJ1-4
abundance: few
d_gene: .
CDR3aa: CASSLSFRGRGSTNEKLFF
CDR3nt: TGTGCCAGCAGTTTAAGTTTTCGCGGCAGGGGTTCGACTAATGAAAAACTGTTTTTT

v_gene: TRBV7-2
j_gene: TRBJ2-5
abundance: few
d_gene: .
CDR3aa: CASSLRPLGQETQYF
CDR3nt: TGTGCCAGCAGCTTAAGGCCCCTAGGGCAAGAGACCCAGTACTTC

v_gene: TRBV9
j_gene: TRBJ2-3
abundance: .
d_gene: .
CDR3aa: CASSPEGRGDTQYF
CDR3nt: TGTGCCAGCAGCCCCGAAGGCCGAGGGGATACGCAGTATTTT

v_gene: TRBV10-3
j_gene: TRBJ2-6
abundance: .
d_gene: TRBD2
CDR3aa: CAISESPGLSSSGANVLTF
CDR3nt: TGTGCCATCAGTGAGTCCCCGGGACTATCCTCCTCTGGGGCCAACGTCCTGACTTTC

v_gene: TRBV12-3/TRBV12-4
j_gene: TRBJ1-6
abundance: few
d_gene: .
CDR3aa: CASSPLSGSYNSPLHF
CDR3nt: TGTGCCAGCAGTCCCTTGAGTGGGTCCTATAATTCACCCCTCCACTTT